The 18 T cell receptor beta chains given below trace back to one sample, sequenced in a study of neurological immune-mediated disorders. Each CDR3 protein gets one entry after TCRdb re-called the 5' RACE reads with MiXCR. The sample shows approximately 70,000 distinct CDR3 sequences, 10% to 13% of them seen only once. The time point: longitudinal time-point 1 (baseline). Sequencing used PBMCs. These receptors were taken from a man aged 30-40 years in good health.

Many counts were recorded for this clonotype. V usage is TRBV29-1 and J usage is TRBJ2-1; TRBD2 is a possible D gene (5 bases). Trimming removed 5 bases from V and 0 bases from J, with 11 bases in between. Germline lookup yields CDR1 SQVTM and CDR2 ANQGSEA. The CDR3 consists of 14 residues. The CDR3 region is CSVFDYTSYNEQFF. The CDR3 nucleotides read TGCAGCGTTTTCGACTACACCTCCTACAATGAGCAGTTCTTC.

Many counts were recorded for this clonotype. The chain links TRBV5-1 to TRBJ2-7; 9 bases are shared with TRBD1. CDR3 length: 14 amino acids. Germline lookup yields CDR1 SGHRS and CDR2 YFSETQ. V lost 5 bases, J lost 7 bases, and 10 bases stayed unmatched. The CDR3 region has the DNA TGCGCCAGCAGTACGGGACAGGGCTGGCAGGAGCAGTACTTC. Its protein product is CASSTGQGWQEQYF. Complete variable domain (other parts from reference TRBV5-1 and TRBJ2-7): KAGVTQTPRYLIKTRGQQVTLSCSPISGHRSVSWYQQTPGQGLQFLFEYFSETQRNKGNFPGRFSGRQFSNSRSEMNVSTLELGDSALYLCASSTGQGWQEQYFGPGTRLTVT.

This clonotype was counted ten times or more. The rearrangement links TRBV5-1 to TRBJ1-1; D not resolved. This CDR3 comprises 14 residues. Trimming shortened V by 3 bases and J by 0 bases, and 9 bases separated the two germline ends. Germline CDR1 SGHRS, CDR2 YFSETQ. The CDR3 spells CASSSPTLNTEAFF. In DNA, the CDR3 is TGCGCCAGCAGCTCACCGACACTGAACACTGAAGCTTTCTTT.

Many counts were recorded for this clonotype. The CDR3 DNA reads TGTGCCAGCAGCCCACTCGGGTATGGGCTATATCGTCCGCAGTACTTC. Protein product: CASSPLGYGLYRPQYF. The chain employs TRBV7-9 and TRBJ2-5; no clear D gene. Germline CDR1 reads SEHNR; CDR2 reads FQNEAQ (reference sequence). Trimming left V 5 bases short and J 11 bases short, with 27 bases between. The CDR3 length is 16 residues.

This chain joins TRBV9 and TRBJ2-7, with a tentative D call TRBD1 (6 bases). In germline, CDR1 is SGDLS, CDR2 YYNGEE. The CDR3 contains 14 residues. V was cut by 6 bases and J by 3 bases, with 16 bases left in between. The CDR3 loop reads CASTTDRRNYEQYF. The CDR3 DNA sequence: TGTGCCAGCACTACCGACAGGAGGAACTACGAGCAGTACTTC.

This clonotype was found many times. The chain is built from TRBV28 and TRBJ2-1; 7 nucleotides agree with TRBD2. V lost 6 bases and J lost 0; bases outside the gene matches: 5. This CDR3 spans 15 amino acids. Germline V lookup: CDR1 MDHEN, CDR2 SYDVKM. The CDR3 region is CASSPAGSSYNEQFF. DNA for the CDR3: TGTGCCAGCAGCCCAGCGGGGAGCTCCTACAATGAGCAGTTCTTC.

V and J are TRBV27 and TRBJ2-7; TRBD2 aligns across 13 bases. Germline assignment: CDR1 MNHEY and CDR2 SMNVEV (reference sequence). V lost 6 bases to trimming and J lost 6 bases; unmatched junction nucleotides: 5. The CDR3 is made up of 14 amino acids. CDR3 sequence (DNA): TGTGCCAGCAGAACCGGGACTAGCGGGACCGAGCAGTACTTC. Its protein product is CASRTGTSGTEQYF.

This clonotype has ten or more counts. V gene TRBV5-1 combines with J gene TRBJ1-1; maybe TRBD1 (5 bases). In germline, CDR1 is SGHRS, CDR2 YFSETQ. CDR3 length: 13 residues. V lost 4 bases, J lost 3 bases, and 10 bases lay in between. CDR3 in amino acids: CASSVIQDTEAFF. The DNA of the CDR3 is TGCGCCAGCAGCGTGATACAGGACACTGAAGCTTTCTTT.

In its sample, this clonotype was seen many times. The J gene is TRBJ1-6, the V gene TRBV14; D not resolved. The CDR3 has 15 amino acids. Trimming cost V 4 bases and J 0 bases, with 7 bases left between them. In germline, CDR1 is SGHDN, CDR2 FVKESK. CDR3 sequence reads: CASSPPGSYNSPLHF. The DNA of the CDR3 is TGTGCCAGCAGCCCCCCGGGCTCCTATAATTCACCCCTCCACTTT.

Comment on this clonotype: A much larger clone is a single base away; this may be a read error. The V gene is TRBV29-1, the J gene TRBJ2-7; D perhaps matches TRBD2 (6 bases). The CDR3 contains 13 residues. Germline values: CDR1 SQVTM, CDR2 ANQGSEA. The ends were cut back, 3 bases at V and 6 bases at J, with 15 bases in the middle. Here the CDR3 DNA reads TGCAGCGTTGATAGCCCTCTGGAGGGCGAGCAGTACTTC. This codes for CSVDSPLEGEQYF.

This clonotype was seen at least ten times. This chain connects TRBV29-1 to TRBJ1-2; 9 nucleotides line up with TRBD1. CDR3 size: 11 residues. J lost 5 bases, V lost 7 bases, and 2 bases had no gene match. Germline lookup yields CDR1 SQVTM and CDR2 ANQGSEA. CDR3 loop: CSDGQGYGYTF. The CDR3 nucleotides are TGCAGCGATGGACAGGGGTATGGCTACACCTTC.

This clonotype has at least ten counts. J is TRBJ1-3 and V is TRBV12-3 or TRBV12-4; no firm D call. Trimming stripped 6 bases from V and 4 bases from J, with 7 bases between. The CDR3 length is 12 residues. DNA of the CDR3: TGTGCCAGCAGCCAAAGCGGAAACACCATATATTTT. It codes for CASSQSGNTIYF.

Notes on this clonotype: A much larger clone is a single base away; this may be a read error. In this CDR3 the conserved last residue, phenylalanine or tryptophan, is missing, so a read error is likely. The V gene is TRBV7-7, the J gene TRBJ2-5; the D gene is possibly TRBD2 (6 bases). CDR1 SSHAT and CDR2 FNYEAQ come from the germline V gene (reference sequence). V was trimmed by 8 bases and J by 5 bases, leaving 12 bases between them. This CDR3 has 12 residues. CDR3 in amino acids: CASLGAGETQYI. CDR3 nucleotide sequence: TGTGCCAGCTTAGGGGCGGGGGAGACCCAGTACATC.

This clonotype was observed at least ten times. This rearrangement joins TRBV18 to TRBJ2-3; 7 nucleotides agree with TRBD1. Per the germline V gene, CDR1 is KGHSH and CDR2 is LQKENI. The CDR3 runs 15 residues. V shed 0 bases, J shed 5 bases, and the junction held 5 bases outside the gene matches. In nucleotides, the CDR3 is TGTGCCAGCTCACCACCGGGACAGAGTGAAGATACGCAGTATTTT. Translating gives CASSPPGQSEDTQYF. Drawing the rest from reference TRBV18 and TRBJ2-3, the complete variable domain is NAGVMQNPRHLVRRRGQEARLRCSPMKGHSHVYWYRQLPEEGLKFMVYLQKENIIDESGMPKERFSAEFPKEGPSILRIQQVVRGDSAAYFCASSPPGQSEDTQYFGPGTRLTVL.

This clonotype was observed many times. The chain joins TRBV29-1 to TRBJ1-5; weak D call: TRBD1 (6 bases). V lost 4 bases, J lost 2 bases, and 6 bases lay in between. The CDR3 has 12 residues. Per germline, CDR1 SQVTM and CDR2 ANQGSEA. CDR3 region: CSVAGGNQPQHF. The CDR3 bases are TGCAGCGTTGCAGGGGGCAATCAGCCCCAGCATTTT.

In its sample, this clonotype was seen many times. The chain joins TRBV6-2 or TRBV6-3 to TRBJ1-1, with D possibly matching TRBD1 (5 bases). Trimming pared 4 bases from V and 4 bases from J, leaving 13 bases between. This CDR3 is 14 amino acids long. The V gene's germline CDR1 is MNHEY and CDR2 SVGEGT. The CDR3 DNA sequence: TGTGCCAGCAGTTTTGGGGGATTGATCACTGAAGCTTTCTTT. Protein sequence: CASSFGGLITEAFF.

This clonotype has a count of ten or more. The V gene is TRBV2, the J gene TRBJ2-5; D could derive from TRBD1 or TRBD2 (5 bases each). From germline, CDR1 is SNHLY and CDR2 FYNNEI. Trimming shortened V by 3 bases and J by 4 bases, and 9 bases separated the two germline ends. This CDR3 spans 13 amino acids. The CDR3: CASSDPGTETQYF. The CDR3 DNA is TGTGCCAGCAGTGACCCGGGGACAGAGACCCAGTACTTC. The full variable domain, in which reference TRBV2 and TRBJ2-5 provide the parts outside the CDR3, is EPEVTQTPSHQVTQMGQEVILRCVPISNHLYFYWYRQILGQKVEFLVSFYNNEISEKSEIFDDQFSVERPDGSNFTLKIRSTKLEDSAMYFCASSDPGTETQYFGPGTRLLVL.

This clonotype has only a few counts. The chain recombines TRBV5-1 with TRBJ2-1; 9 nucleotides match TRBD2. Per germline, CDR1 SGHRS and CDR2 YFSETQ. This CDR3 region has 16 residues. Trimming removed 4 bases from V and 3 bases from J; junction bases left unmatched: 8. CDR3 residues: CASSQPTTSGYNEQFF. CDR3 DNA sequence: TGCGCCAGCAGCCAACCAACGACTAGCGGCTACAATGAGCAGTTCTTC. Complete variable domain (other parts from reference TRBV5-1 and TRBJ2-1): KAGVTQTPRYLIKTRGQQVTLSCSPISGHRSVSWYQQTPGQGLQFLFEYFSETQRNKGNFPGRFSGRQFSNSRSEMNVSTLELGDSALYLCASSQPTTSGYNEQFFGPGTRLTVL.